What follows is one T cell receptor (beta chain) and its context. Antigen unknown. Time point reported: late sampling 161 to 241 days after vaccination in three convalescent patients. Regarding treatment: approximately 9-day PBMC culture with coronavirus spike peptide pools or control peptides (ViraFEST assay). Cultured CD4+ T cell DNA underwent sequencing with the Oncomine TCR Beta short-read assay. Using its own MiXCR run on the PCR reads, TCRdb lists one record per CDR3 protein. The table has some 16,000 distinct CDR3 sequences, about 50% seen once. Trimming removed 3 bases from V and 5 bases from J, with 8 bases in between. The germline CDR1 and CDR2 sequences are MNHEY and SVGAGI. This CDR3 comprises 13 residues. This specimen belongs to a study of vaccination and CD4 T cells after COVID-19. Study information: At a median approximately 100 days (range 35 to 161) after diagnosis, post-COVID samples were drawn. Overlapping spike peptides of SARS-CoV-2, HCoV-NL63, HCoV-OC43 and HCoV-229E were used, and cells were stimulated with them. Culture controls were given either a CEFX pool, an HIV-1 Nef pool, or no peptide.

Sequencing used CD4+ T cells from blood, cultured in vitro, obtained about 7 months after SARS-CoV-2 vaccination. The V call is TRBV6-5, the J call TRBJ1-5; D not certain. This clonotype was obtained from a human donor who had recovered from COVID-19. The CDR3 sequence: CASSYEKDQPQHF. DNA for the CDR3: TGTGCCAGCAGTTATGAAAAAGATCAGCCCCAGCATTTT.